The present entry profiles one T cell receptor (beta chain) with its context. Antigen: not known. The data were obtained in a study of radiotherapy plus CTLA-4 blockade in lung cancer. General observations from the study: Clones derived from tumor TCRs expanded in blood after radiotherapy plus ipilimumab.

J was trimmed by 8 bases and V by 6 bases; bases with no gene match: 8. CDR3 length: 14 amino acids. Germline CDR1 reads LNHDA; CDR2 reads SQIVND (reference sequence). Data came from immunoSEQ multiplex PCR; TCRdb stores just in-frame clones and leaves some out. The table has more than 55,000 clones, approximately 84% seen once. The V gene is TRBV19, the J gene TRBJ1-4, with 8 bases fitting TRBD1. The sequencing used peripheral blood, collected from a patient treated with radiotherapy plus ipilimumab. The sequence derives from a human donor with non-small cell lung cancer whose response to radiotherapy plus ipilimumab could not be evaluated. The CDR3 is CASSTGTGYEKLFF. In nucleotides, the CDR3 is TGTGCCAGTAGCACCGGGACAGGCTACGAAAAACTGTTTTTT.